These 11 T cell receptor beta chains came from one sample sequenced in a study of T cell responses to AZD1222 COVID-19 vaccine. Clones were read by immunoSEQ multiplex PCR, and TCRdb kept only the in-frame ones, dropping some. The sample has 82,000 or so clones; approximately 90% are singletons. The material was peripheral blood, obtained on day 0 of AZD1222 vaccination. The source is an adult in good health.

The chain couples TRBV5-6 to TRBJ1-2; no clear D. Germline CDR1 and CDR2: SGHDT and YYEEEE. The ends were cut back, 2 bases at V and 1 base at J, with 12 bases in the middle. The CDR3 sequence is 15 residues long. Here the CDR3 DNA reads TGTGCCAGCAGCTTAAGGCAGACTTTTAACTATGGCTACACCTTC. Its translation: CASSLRQTFNYGYTF.

The DNA for the CDR3 is TGTGCCAGCAGCTTAGGGGGATCAAACATTCAGTACTTC. It yields the protein CASSLGGSNIQYF. This sequence joins TRBV11-2 and TRBJ2-4; no clear D. Germline CDR1 reads SGHAT; CDR2 reads FQNNGV. The CDR3 contains 13 residues. V lost 1 base and J lost 6, with 7 bases in between.

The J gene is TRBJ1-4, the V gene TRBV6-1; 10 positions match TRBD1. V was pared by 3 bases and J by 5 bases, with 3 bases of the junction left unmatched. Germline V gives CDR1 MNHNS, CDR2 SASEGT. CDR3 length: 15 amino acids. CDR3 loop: CASSDSTGGNEKLFF. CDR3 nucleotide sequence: TGTGCCAGCAGTGATTCGACAGGGGGCAATGAAAAACTGTTTTTT.

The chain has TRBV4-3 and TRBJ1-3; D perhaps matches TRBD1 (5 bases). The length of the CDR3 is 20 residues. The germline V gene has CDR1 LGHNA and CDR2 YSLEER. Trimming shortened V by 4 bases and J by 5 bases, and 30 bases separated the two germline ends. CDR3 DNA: TGCGCCAGCAGCCCGCCCAGTCAGGGCTTTCAGCCCCCCCCTCGAAACACCATATATTTT. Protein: CASSPPSQGFQPPPRNTIYF.

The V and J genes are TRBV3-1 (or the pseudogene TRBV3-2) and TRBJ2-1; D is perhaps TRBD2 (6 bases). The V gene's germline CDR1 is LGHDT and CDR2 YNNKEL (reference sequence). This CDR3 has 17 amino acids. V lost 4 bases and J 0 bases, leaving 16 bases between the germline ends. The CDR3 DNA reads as TGTGCCAGCAGCCTTCCGGTGCGGGGCAGCTCCTACAATGAGCAGTTCTTC. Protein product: CASSLPVRGSSYNEQFF.

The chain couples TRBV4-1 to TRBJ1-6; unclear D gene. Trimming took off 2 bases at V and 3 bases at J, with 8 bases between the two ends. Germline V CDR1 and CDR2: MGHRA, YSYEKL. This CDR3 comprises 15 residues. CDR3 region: CASSQFRSYNSPLHF. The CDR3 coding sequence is TGCGCCAGCAGCCAATTCAGGAGCTATAATTCACCCCTCCACTTT.

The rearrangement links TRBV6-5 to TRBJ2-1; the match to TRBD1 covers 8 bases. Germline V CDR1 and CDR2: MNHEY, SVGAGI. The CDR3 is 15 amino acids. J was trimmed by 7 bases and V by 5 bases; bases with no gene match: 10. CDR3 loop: CASSLDRGYWNEQFF. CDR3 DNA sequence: TGTGCCAGCAGTCTTGACAGGGGTTATTGGAATGAGCAGTTCTTC.

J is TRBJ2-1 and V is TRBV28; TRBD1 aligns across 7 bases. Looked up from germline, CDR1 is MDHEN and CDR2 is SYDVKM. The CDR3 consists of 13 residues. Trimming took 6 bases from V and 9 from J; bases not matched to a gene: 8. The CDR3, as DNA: TGTGCCAGCAGCCGGACAGGTCCTGGTGAGCAGTTCTTC. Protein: CASSRTGPGEQFF.

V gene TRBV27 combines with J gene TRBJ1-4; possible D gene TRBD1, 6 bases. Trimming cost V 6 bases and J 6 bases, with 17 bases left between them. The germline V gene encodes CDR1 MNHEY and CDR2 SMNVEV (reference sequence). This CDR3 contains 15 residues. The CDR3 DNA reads TGTGCCAGCAGCCCCCGTACAGGGCAGCATGAAAAACTGTTTTTT. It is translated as CASSPRTGQHEKLFF.

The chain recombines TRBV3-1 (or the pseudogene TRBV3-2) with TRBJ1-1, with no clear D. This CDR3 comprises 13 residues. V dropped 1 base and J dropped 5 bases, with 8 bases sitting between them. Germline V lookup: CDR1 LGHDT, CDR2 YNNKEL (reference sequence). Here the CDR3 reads CASSQGGTTEAFF. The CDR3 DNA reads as TGTGCCAGCAGCCAAGGTGGTACTACTGAAGCTTTCTTT.

The CDR3 spells CSVETGTGPGKLFF. CDR3 nucleotides: TGCAGCGTTGAGACCGGGACAGGGCCGGGAAAACTGTTTTTT. The chain employs TRBV29-1 and TRBJ1-4; 9 bases match TRBD1. CDR1 SQVTM and CDR2 ANQGSEA come from the germline V gene. The V gene end was trimmed by 3 bases and the J gene end by 10 bases; junction bases not matched to a gene: 9. CDR3 length equals 14 residues.